Shown below are 9 T cell receptor beta chains from a single sample sequenced in a study of shared clonotypes between healthy human individuals. The method was immunoSEQ multiplex PCR; TCRdb's version includes in-frame clones alone and lacks a portion of them. The data contain millions of clones, around 94% of them singletons. The sequenced sample consisted of naive CD4+ T cells sorted from blood. The subset here: CD45RA+ positively selected. These receptors all come from a man aged 18 to 30 in good health.

V and J are TRBV5-1 and TRBJ2-5; no clear D gene. The germline V and J ends were trimmed by 0 bases and 2 bases, with 8 bases remaining between them. This CDR3 has 14 residues. Germline CDR1 reads SGHRS; CDR2 reads YFSETQ. The CDR3 region has the DNA TGCGCCAGCAGCTTGGACGGCCATCAAGAGACCCAGTACTTC. Protein product: CASSLDGHQETQYF.

In this sample, this clone turned up a few times. Other DNA sequences in this sample translate to the same CDR3. The rearrangement joins TRBV2 to TRBJ1-6, with a tentative D call TRBD1 (6 bases). V gave up 5 bases and J gave up 6 bases, with 11 bases separating them. CDR1 SNHLY and CDR2 FYNNEI come from the germline V gene. This CDR3 comprises 14 residues. CDR3 residues: CASSMDSGNSPLHF. CDR3 coding DNA: TGTGCCAGCAGTATGGACAGCGGTAATTCACCCCTCCACTTT. The full variable domain, its missing parts supplied by reference TRBV2 and TRBJ1-6, is EPEVTQTPSHQVTQMGQEVILRCVPISNHLYFYWYRQILGQKVEFLVSFYNNEISEKSEIFDDQFSVERPDGSNFTLKIRSTKLEDSAMYFCASSMDSGNSPLHFGNGTRLTVT.

This clone was recorded once. The J gene is TRBJ2-7, the V gene TRBV4-1, with D perhaps matching TRBD2 (5 bases). Germline values: CDR1 MGHRA, CDR2 YSYEKL. This CDR3 region has 15 residues. The V end lost 0 bases, the J end lost 2 bases, and 11 bases lay between the germline ends. The chain's CDR3 is CASSQDRDLPYEQYF. The CDR3 DNA reads as TGCGCCAGCAGCCAAGATCGGGATCTCCCCTACGAGCAGTACTTC.

The chain is built from TRBV29-1 and TRBJ2-7, with TRBD2 matching 7 bases. CDR1 is SQVTM, CDR2 ANQGSEA, per germline. J gave up 5 bases and V 7 bases, and 8 bases lay outside the gene matches. The CDR3 length is 12 residues. This CDR3 is CSADLGTNEQYF. The CDR3 region has the DNA TGCAGCGCCGACCTCGGGACTAACGAGCAGTACTTC.

The V call is TRBV18, the J call TRBJ2-7, with 8 bases matching TRBD1. Per germline, CDR1 KGHSH and CDR2 LQKENI. This CDR3 region has 16 residues. Unmatched junction bases numbered 10, after V lost 0 bases and J lost 6 bases. Written as DNA, the CDR3 is TGTGCCAGCTCACCACCCTTGTCCCAGGGGGCGGTCGAGCAGTACTTC. Its translation is CASSPPLSQGAVEQYF.

V is TRBV19 and J is TRBJ1-2, with D possibly being TRBD1 (5 bases). Germline V gene lookup returns CDR1 LNHDA and CDR2 SQIVND (reference sequence). The CDR3 covers 13 residues. V shed 3 bases and J shed 7 bases, with 12 bases lying between them. CDR3 in DNA: TGTGCCAGTAGTATCAGGGAATTCGGTGGCTACACCTTC. Translation gives CASSIREFGGYTF.

The gene calls are TRBV5-4 and TRBJ2-5, with D possibly being TRBD2 (5 bases). V was clipped by 2 bases and J by 2 bases, with 10 bases between them. Germline V gene sequence: CDR1 SGHNT, CDR2 YYREEE (reference sequence). The CDR3 is made up of 14 amino acids. The CDR3 DNA follows: TGTGCCAGCAGCTTTGGAGCGGTGCAAGAGACCCAGTACTTC. Amino acid sequence: CASSFGAVQETQYF.

The chain combines TRBV6-1 with TRBJ2-2; D unclear. Germline V lookup: CDR1 MNHNS, CDR2 SASEGT. Trimming took off 4 bases at V and 1 base at J, with 13 bases between the two ends. The CDR3 is 16 residues long. The CDR3 region is CASSALRSLNTGELFF. CDR3 nucleotide sequence: TGTGCCAGCAGTGCCCTGAGGTCCCTGAACACCGGGGAGCTGTTTTTT.

This chain connects TRBV5-4 to TRBJ2-1; 12 nucleotides agree with TRBD2. J gave up 9 bases and V 3 bases, and 7 bases lay outside the gene matches. The CDR3 has 15 residues. CDR1 and CDR2 (germline): SGHNT, YYREEE (reference sequence). CDR3 in DNA: TGTGCCAGCAGCTCGACTAGCGGGAGAGGAGGTGAGCAGTTCTTC. It yields the protein CASSSTSGRGGEQFF. The full variable domain, in which reference TRBV5-4 and TRBJ2-1 provide the parts outside the CDR3, is ETGVTQSPTHLIKTRGQQVTLRCSSQSGHNTVSWYQQALGQGPQFIFQYYREEENGRGNFPPRFSGLQFPNYSSELNVNALELDDSALYLCASSSTSGRGGEQFFGPGTRLTVL.